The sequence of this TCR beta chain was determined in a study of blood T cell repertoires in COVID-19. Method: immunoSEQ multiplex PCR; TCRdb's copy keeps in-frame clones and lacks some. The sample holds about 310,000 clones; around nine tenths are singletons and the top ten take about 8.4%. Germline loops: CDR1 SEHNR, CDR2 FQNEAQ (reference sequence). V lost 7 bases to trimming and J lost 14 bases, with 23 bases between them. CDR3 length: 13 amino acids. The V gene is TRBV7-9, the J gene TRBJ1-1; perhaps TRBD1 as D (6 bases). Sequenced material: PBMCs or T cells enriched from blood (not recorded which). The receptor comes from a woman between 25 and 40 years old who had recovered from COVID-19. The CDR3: CASTGQGLGSVFF. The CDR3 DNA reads TGTGCCAGCACCGGGCAGGGGCTGGGTTCCGTCTTCTTT.